Below are 10 T cell receptor beta chains sequenced from a single sample in a study of blood T cells in healthy people across ages. Through a sample-barcoded 5' primer and a J-beta primer mix, a second PCR was run for roughly 6 to 12 cycles. Using its own MiXCR run on the 5' RACE reads, TCRdb lists one record per CDR3 protein. The sample has about a million distinct CDR3 sequences; 35% to 40% are singletons. Sequencing was carried out using blood. These receptors were taken from a man aged 18 to 35 in good health.

The sample holds a few counts of this clonotype. The rearrangement joins TRBV7-2 to TRBJ1-4; D remains ambiguous. Germline V gene lookup returns CDR1 SGHTA and CDR2 FQGNSA. V was shortened by 4 bases and J by 0 bases, with 15 bases between the two germline ends. This CDR3 is built from 17 residues. For the CDR3, the DNA is TGTGCCAGCAGCTCTCCCTTGACGGAGGCAACTAATGAAAAACTGTTTTTT. This encodes CASSSPLTEATNEKLFF.

The rearrangement joins TRBV6-2 or TRBV6-3 to TRBJ1-1, with TRBD1 matching over 10 bases. V gave up 1 base and J gave up 3 bases; unmatched junction bases: 5. This CDR3 region has 16 residues. CDR1 is MNHEY, CDR2 SVGEGT, per germline. The CDR3 reads CASSYFLGQGDTEAFF. CDR3 coding DNA: TGTGCCAGCAGTTACTTTCTCGGACAGGGGGACACTGAAGCTTTCTTT.

The chain couples TRBV25-1 to TRBJ1-1; 8 bases are a match to TRBD1. The CDR3 has 15 amino acids. J was trimmed by 5 bases and V by 5 bases; bases with no gene match: 10. Per germline, CDR1 MGHDK and CDR2 SYGVNS. The CDR3 here is CASSSSGGLLTEAFF. CDR3 nucleotides: TGTGCCAGCAGTTCCTCAGGGGGCTTGTTGACTGAAGCTTTCTTT.

This clonotype occurred a few times. V usage is TRBV6-6 and J usage is TRBJ1-4; 8 nucleotides match TRBD1. V was clipped by 10 bases and J by 5 bases; unmatched bases: 9. Germline V gene sequence: CDR1 MNHNY, CDR2 SVGAGI (reference sequence). This CDR3 contains 14 residues. The CDR3, as DNA: TGTGCCACCTTTAGGGGACAGGAGAATGAAAAACTGTTTTTT. Its translation: CATFRGQENEKLFF.

The chain joins TRBV20-1 to TRBJ1-1; D is unclear. Germline loops: CDR1 DFQATT, CDR2 SNEGSKA (reference sequence). The CDR3 has 10 residues. V gave up 5 bases and J gave up 9 bases, with 10 bases separating them. The DNA for the CDR3 is TGCAGTGCTGCGGCAGAGAAAGCTTTCTTT. Amino acid sequence: CSAAAEKAFF.

Comment on this clonotype: This may arise from a read error, as a much more abundant clone is one base away. The rearrangement uses TRBV20-1 and TRBJ2-3; no definite D call. V lost 2 bases to trimming and J lost 0 bases, with 9 bases between them. Per germline, CDR1 DFQATT and CDR2 SNEGSKA (reference sequence). The CDR3 spans 14 residues. Written as DNA, the CDR3 is TGCAGTGCTAGATGGACCGTTAGCACAGATACGCAGTATTTT. Protein product: CSARWTVSTDTQYF.

The V gene is TRBV4-3, the J gene TRBJ2-3; tentatively, D is TRBD2 (5 bases). V lost 1 base and J lost 3, with 14 bases in between. The CDR3 has 16 residues. CDR1 is LGHNA and CDR2 is YSLEER in the germline V gene. This chain's CDR3 is CASSQGAEHMTDTQYF. CDR3 bases: TGCGCCAGCAGCCAAGGAGCGGAGCATATGACAGATACGCAGTATTTT.

At least ten counts were recorded for this clonotype. The chain links TRBV12-3 or TRBV12-4 to TRBJ2-1; D not certain. The ends were cut back, 3 bases at V and 6 bases at J, with 3 bases in the middle. The CDR3 extends over 11 amino acids. The CDR3 sequence: CASSFSNEQFF. In nucleotides, the CDR3 is TGTGCCAGCAGTTTCTCCAATGAGCAGTTCTTC.

This clonotype was observed at least ten times. The chain couples TRBV20-1 to TRBJ1-2, with D uncertain. Germline V gene sequence: CDR1 DFQATT, CDR2 SNEGSKA (reference sequence). The CDR3 is made up of 12 amino acids. With 2 bases removed from V and 3 bases from J, the gap between germline ends came to 7 bases. DNA for the CDR3: TGCAGTGCTAGACGGAGGGACTATGGCTACACCTTC. This codes for CSARRRDYGYTF.

In this sample, this clonotype turned up a few times. The chain uses TRBV7-9 and TRBJ2-1, with D unclear. V lost 11 bases to trimming and J lost 3 bases, with 17 bases between them. CDR3 length equals 14 residues. CDR1 and CDR2 from the germline V gene are SEHNR and FQNEAQ (reference sequence). The chain's CDR3 is CADGMGDRYNEQFF. CDR3 sequence (DNA): TGTGCCGACGGAATGGGTGACCGCTACAATGAGCAGTTCTTC.